A single sample gave rise to the 21 T cell receptor beta chains below, sequenced in a study of shared clonotypes between healthy human individuals. TCRdb's copy holds only in-frame clones and misses some; the assay was immunoSEQ multiplex PCR. The sample lists some 450,000 clones; roughly three quarters were seen once. Input material: PBMCs. The receptor source for this set is a middle-aged woman in good health. Some clones in this sample may be carry-over from other donors' samples.

In regard to this clone: It is likely a read error: a sequence one base away is far more abundant. Because it lacks the conserved phenylalanine or tryptophan at the end, this CDR3 is likely a read error. The gene calls are TRBV2 and TRBJ1-2; no clear D. Trimming stripped 6 bases from V and 4 bases from J, with 6 bases between. CDR1 and CDR2 (germline): SNHLY, FYNNEI. The CDR3 sequence is 11 residues long. CDR3 bases: TGTGCCAGCAGCTCCGCCTATGGCTACACCCTC. It translates to CASSSAYGYTL.

The rearrangement joins TRBV11-2 to TRBJ1-2, with D unresolved. V was cut by 0 bases and J by 3 bases, with 11 bases left in between. The V gene's germline CDR1 is SGHAT and CDR2 FQNNGV. The CDR3 totals 15 residues. The CDR3 region is CASSLDAAGYYGYTF. CDR3 sequence (DNA): TGTGCCAGCAGCTTAGATGCGGCGGGTTACTATGGCTACACCTTC.

The rearrangement joins TRBV30 to TRBJ2-7, with 7 bases identical to TRBD2. V lost 8 bases, J lost 8 bases, and 12 bases stayed unmatched. The length of the CDR3 is 12 residues. Per germline, CDR1 GTSNPN and CDR2 SVGIG (reference sequence). The CDR3 DNA reads as TGTGCCGCGGGGGAACAGGCTACCCAGCAGTACTTC. It translates to CAAGEQATQQYF.

Concerning this clone itself: The junction does not match germline at one end; this may be a read error. The rearrangement uses TRBV7-7 and TRBJ2-1, with TRBD2 matching over 7 bases. CDR3 length: 13 amino acids. Germline CDR1 and CDR2: SSHAT and FNYEAQ (reference sequence). DNA of the CDR3: TGTGCTAGCAGCTTGGGGAGGGAATTCGGGCAGTTCTTC. The encoded protein is CASSLGREFGQFF.

This clone has just a few counts. The CDR3 loop is CASSYPTLGGEAFF. The CDR3 DNA reads TGTGCCAGCAGTTACCCGACCTTAGGGGGTGAAGCTTTCTTT. This chain connects TRBV6-6 to TRBJ1-1, with D perhaps matching TRBD1 (6 bases). V lost 2 bases and J lost 7, with 14 bases in between. Germline V gene data show CDR1 as MNHNY and CDR2 as SVGAGI (reference sequence). The CDR3 totals 14 residues.

A word on this clone: The likely explanation is a read error, given a far larger clone one base away. Other DNA sequences of this sample code for an identical CDR3. The V call is TRBV7-6, the J call TRBJ2-7; TRBD2 matches at 7 bases. Looked up from germline, CDR1 is SGHVS and CDR2 is FNYEAQ. The CDR3 contains 12 residues. The CDR3 loop reads CASGDYYYEQYF. The CDR3 region has the DNA TGTGCCAGCGGGGACTACTACTACGAACAGTACTTC.

The V gene is TRBV5-1, the J gene TRBJ2-3; 13 nucleotides align to TRBD2. Per germline, CDR1 SGHRS and CDR2 YFSETQ. The CDR3 consists of 17 residues. The V gene end was trimmed by 4 bases and the J gene end by 6 bases; junction bases not matched to a gene: 11. The DNA for the CDR3 is TGCGCCAGCAGCCTAAGGACTAGCGGGAGAATAATGGATACGCAGTATTTT. Amino acids: CASSLRTSGRIMDTQYF. The complete variable domain, with remaining parts taken from reference TRBV5-1 and TRBJ2-3, reads KAGVTQTPRYLIKTRGQQVTLSCSPISGHRSVSWYQQTPGQGLQFLFEYFSETQRNKGNFPGRFSGRQFSNSRSEMNVSTLELGDSALYLCASSLRTSGRIMDTQYFGPGTRLTVL.

This clone appeared once. J is TRBJ2-3 and V is TRBV2; D not resolved. The CDR3 extends over 14 amino acids. Deletions cut 0 bases from V and 3 bases from J, with 7 bases between. Germline V gives CDR1 SNHLY, CDR2 FYNNEI. In nucleotides, the CDR3 is TGTGCCAGCAGTGAAGCGTTACCGACAGATACGCAGTATTTT. Translation: CASSEALPTDTQYF.

The V call is TRBV28, the J call TRBJ1-2; D gene ambiguous. The CDR3 extends over 15 amino acids. The germline V gene has CDR1 MDHEN and CDR2 SYDVKM. Trimming cost V 4 bases and J 2 bases, with 14 bases left between them. The CDR3 nucleotides read TGTGCCAGCAGTTACCTTCGGACGGCAAACTATGGCTACACCTTC. Residues: CASSYLRTANYGYTF.

V usage is TRBV4-2 and J usage is TRBJ1-4, with 7 bases identical to TRBD1. Germline lookup yields CDR1 LGHNA and CDR2 YNFKEQ. Trimming took 1 base from V and 6 from J; bases not matched to a gene: 5. The CDR3 consists of 15 residues. CDR3 loop: CASSQVWQGDEKLFF. DNA for the CDR3: TGTGCCAGCAGCCAAGTTTGGCAGGGGGATGAAAAACTGTTTTTT.

This clone has just a few counts. The chain combines TRBV5-1 with TRBJ2-3; 7 positions agree with TRBD2. Germline V gives CDR1 SGHRS, CDR2 YFSETQ. The CDR3 totals 18 residues. The ends lost 3 bases at V and 0 bases at J; junction bases unmatched: 13. The CDR3 DNA reads as TGCGCCAGCAGCTCTGGGGCTAGCGGCTCGATCAGCACAGATACGCAGTATTTT. Translation gives CASSSGASGSISTDTQYF.

The V call is TRBV28, the J call TRBJ2-7, with TRBD1 identical over 10 bases. Germline assignment: CDR1 MDHEN and CDR2 SYDVKM. The CDR3 runs to 13 residues. V gave up 10 bases and J gave up 3 bases; unmatched junction bases: 6. CDR3 loop: CATWGQGNYEQYF. CDR3 nucleotide sequence: TGTGCCACCTGGGGACAGGGGAACTACGAGCAGTACTTC. Full variable domain (remainder filled in from reference TRBV28 and TRBJ2-7): DVKVTQSSRYLVKRTGEKVFLECVQDMDHENMFWYRQDPGLGLRLIYFSYDVKMKEKGDIPEGYSVSREKKERFSLILESASTNQTSMYLCATWGQGNYEQYFGPGTRLTVT.

This clone was found once. Since a far larger clone is one base different, this is likely a read error. The chain links TRBV6-1 to TRBJ1-1; D uncertain. Germline V gives CDR1 MNHNS, CDR2 SASEGT. The CDR3 is 15 amino acids. The CDR3 DNA sequence: TGTACCAGCACTGACACTGGGCGCCCCGGAGGTGGAACTTTCTTT. Amino acids: CTSTDTGRPGGGTFF.

J is TRBJ2-7 and V is TRBV12-5; D gene ambiguous. The germline V and J ends were trimmed by 5 bases and 3 bases, with 5 bases remaining between them. This CDR3 has 11 residues. Germline V CDR1 and CDR2: LGHNT, FRNRAP. CDR3 residues: CASGAVYEQYF. In DNA, the CDR3 is TGTGCTAGTGGTGCGGTCTACGAGCAGTACTTC.

This chain uses TRBV30 with TRBJ2-3; unclear D gene. This CDR3 contains 14 residues. The ends were cut back, 2 bases at V and 5 bases at J, with 14 bases in the middle. CDR1 and CDR2 from the germline V gene are GTSNPN and SVGIG (reference sequence). Here the CDR3 reads CAWSPGQLGDTQYF. In nucleotides, the CDR3 is TGTGCCTGGAGTCCCGGGCAGCTAGGAGATACGCAGTATTTT.

The chain carries TRBV30 and TRBJ1-2, with 12 bases fitting TRBD1. The length of the CDR3 is 18 residues. Germline CDR1 reads GTSNPN; CDR2 reads SVGIG (reference sequence). V lost 3 bases to trimming and J lost 5 bases; unmatched junction nucleotides: 16. The CDR3 coding sequence is TGTGCCTGGAGCGCAAAGGGCGGGACAGGGGGCTCGGGGTATGGCTACACCTTC. It encodes CAWSAKGGTGGSGYGYTF. The full variable domain, rest sourced from reference TRBV30 and TRBJ1-2, is SQTIHQWPATLVQPVGSPLSLECTVEGTSNPNLYWYRQAAGRGLQLLFYSVGIGQISSEVPQNLSASRPQDRQFILSSKKLLLSDSGFYLCAWSAKGGTGGSGYGYTFGSGTRLTVV.

Comment on this clone: The sample carries other DNA sequences with the same CDR3. V usage is TRBV28 and J usage is TRBJ2-7; D not certain. Trimming removed 2 bases at V and 7 bases at J, with 15 bases between. The V gene's germline CDR1 is MDHEN and CDR2 SYDVKM. This CDR3 is 14 amino acids long. The CDR3 DNA sequence: TGTGCCAGCAGTTTAGGCGGAGCTTTGGGGGAGCAGTACTTC. It encodes CASSLGGALGEQYF.

This clone was observed a few times. Different DNA sequences within this sample yield the same CDR3. The V call is TRBV9, the J call TRBJ2-3; 7 positions match TRBD1. Trimming cost V 0 bases and J 1 base; bases outside gene matches: 2. Germline V gene data show CDR1 as SGDLS and CDR2 as YYNGEE. The CDR3 is made up of 15 amino acids. The CDR3 reads CASSVEQGRTDTQYF. In DNA form, the CDR3 reads TGTGCCAGCAGCGTAGAACAGGGGCGCACAGATACGCAGTATTTT. Looking up the rest from reference TRBV9 and TRBJ2-3 gives the full variable domain: DSGVTQTPKHLITATGQRVTLRCSPRSGDLSVYWYQQSLDQGLQFLIQYYNGEERAKGNILERFSAQQFPDLHSELNLSSLELGDSALYFCASSVEQGRTDTQYFGPGTRLTVL.

Only one count was recorded for this clone. V is TRBV28 and J is TRBJ2-7; 8 bases map to TRBD1. The CDR3 is 16 amino acids. Germline V CDR1 and CDR2: MDHEN, SYDVKM. With 2 bases clipped from V and 2 bases from J, the junction kept 8 bases outside the gene matches. CDR3 in amino acids: CASSLTRTGLPYEQYF. The CDR3 DNA reads TGTGCCAGCAGTTTAACCCGGACAGGGTTGCCCTACGAGCAGTACTTC.

This chain connects TRBV28 to TRBJ2-1, with TRBD2 identical over 7 bases. CDR3 length equals 14 residues. Germline lookup yields CDR1 MDHEN and CDR2 SYDVKM. The V and J ends lost 0 bases and 4 bases, in that order; junction bases with no gene match: 0. CDR3 bases: TGTGCCAGCAGTTTATGGGGGGGGTACAATGAGCAGTTCTTC. Protein sequence: CASSLWGGYNEQFF.

About this clone: A far larger clone is one nucleotide away, so this likely arose from a read error. The identical CDR3 is also encoded by other nucleotide sequences in the sample. This chain joins TRBV5-1 and TRBJ1-1, with a possible D match to TRBD1 (6 bases). Germline CDR1 SGHRS, CDR2 YFSETQ. This CDR3 is built from 16 residues. DNA of the CDR3: TGCGCCAGCGGCGAACCCGTCAGGGGCAAGAACACTGAGGCTTTCTTT. Its protein product is CASGEPVRGKNTEAFF. Filled out from reference TRBV5-1 and TRBJ1-1, the complete variable domain reads KAGVTQTPRYLIKTRGQQVTLSCSPISGHRSVSWYQQTPGQGLQFLFEYFSETQRNKGNFPGRFSGRQFSNSRSEMNVSTLELGDSALYLCASGEPVRGKNTEAFFGQGTRLTVV.